A single sample gave rise to the 32 T cell receptor beta chains below, sequenced in a study of T cell repertoires in cytomegalovirus infection. MiXCR, applied by TCRdb to the reads, yields one record per CDR3 protein. The sample carries about 740,000 distinct CDR3 sequences, approximately 40% recorded once. The sample taken for sequencing was PBMCs. All receptors come from a human donor in good health (CMV status not recorded). Some clones in this sample may be carry-over from other donors' samples.

CDR3 DNA: TGTGCCAGTAGGGACCGAGGACTATCTTCGGATACGCAGTATTTT. Encoded protein: CASRDRGLSSDTQYF. The chain has TRBV19 and TRBJ2-3; D possibly corresponds to TRBD2 (6 bases). CDR1 is LNHDA and CDR2 is SQIVND in the germline V gene (reference sequence). This CDR3 is 15 amino acids long. Trimming removed 6 bases at V and 6 bases at J, with 19 bases between.

The V call is TRBV6-6, the J call TRBJ2-3; perhaps TRBD2 as D (7 bases). Looked up from germline, CDR1 is MNHNY and CDR2 is SVGAGI (reference sequence). The CDR3 loop spans 18 amino acids. V was trimmed by 2 bases and J by 0 bases, leaving 18 bases between them. CDR3 region: CASSYGLGGFFSTDTQYF. The CDR3 DNA follows: TGTGCCAGCAGTTACGGACTAGGGGGATTCTTTAGCACAGATACGCAGTATTTT.

The sample holds many counts of this clonotype. The chain recombines TRBV28 with TRBJ1-1, with TRBD1 matching over 8 bases. The length of the CDR3 is 13 residues. Germline CDR1 and CDR2: MDHEN and SYDVKM. V shed 6 bases and J 4 bases; nucleotides not matched to a gene: 4. CDR3 sequence: CASSYDRGTEAFF. The CDR3 coding sequence is TGTGCCAGCAGCTATGACAGGGGCACTGAAGCTTTCTTT.

The chain recombines TRBV7-2 with TRBJ2-3, with D possibly TRBD1 on 5 matching bases. Per germline, CDR1 SGHTA and CDR2 FQGNSA. The CDR3 covers 15 residues. Between the trimmed V and J ends, which lost 3 bases and 0 bases, there was a span of 10 bases. The CDR3 DNA reads TGTGCCAGCAGCTTCGTGGGGCAGAGCACAGATACGCAGTATTTT. Residues: CASSFVGQSTDTQYF. The full variable domain, rest sourced from reference TRBV7-2 and TRBJ2-3, is GAGVSQSPSNKVTEKGKDVELRCDPISGHTALYWYRQSLGQGLEFLIYFQGNSAPDKSGLPSDRFSAERTGGSVSTLTIQRTQQEDSAVYLCASSFVGQSTDTQYFGPGTRLTVL.

V gene TRBV29-1 combines with J gene TRBJ1-1; D is uncertain. CDR3 length: 13 amino acids. The germline V gene encodes CDR1 SQVTM and CDR2 ANQGSEA. Trimming stripped 2 bases from V and 0 bases from J, with 7 bases between. The CDR3 here is CSVEKQLNTEAFF. In DNA form, the CDR3 reads TGCAGCGTTGAAAAACAGTTGAACACTGAAGCTTTCTTT.

This sequence joins TRBV28 and TRBJ2-1; 7 bases line up with TRBD2. The CDR3 is made up of 14 amino acids. CDR1 MDHEN and CDR2 SYDVKM come from the germline V gene. With V trimmed by 3 bases and J by 6 bases, 5 bases remained unmatched. CDR3 nucleotides: TGTGCCAGCAGTTTGCGGCGGGAGTCCAATGAGCAGTTCTTC. It is translated as CASSLRRESNEQFF.

This chain links TRBV7-2 with TRBJ2-7, with TRBD2 matching 7 bases. V was pared by 1 base and J by 3 bases, with 15 bases of the junction left unmatched. The CDR3 contains 18 residues. Germline V lookup: CDR1 SGHTA, CDR2 FQGNSA. The CDR3 here is CASSLGGGGSQTHYEQYF. The CDR3, as DNA: TGTGCCAGCAGCTTAGGGGGGGGGGGGTCACAGACACACTACGAGCAGTACTTC.

Ten or more counts support this clonotype. This chain connects TRBV7-2 to TRBJ1-5; tentative D call: TRBD1 (5 bases). Looked up from germline, CDR1 is SGHTA and CDR2 is FQGNSA. Between the trimmed V and J ends, which lost 6 bases and 6 bases, there was a span of 12 bases. CDR3 length equals 13 residues. The CDR3 reads CASSLGGGQPQHF. DNA of the CDR3: TGTGCCAGCAGTCTGGGCGGGGGTCAGCCCCAGCATTTT.

This clonotype was seen a few times. The V call is TRBV12-3 or TRBV12-4, the J call TRBJ1-5; D remains unclear. The CDR3 is 14 amino acids. The germline V and J ends were trimmed by 9 bases and 4 bases, with 16 bases remaining between them. CDR3 coding DNA: TGTGCCAGTATGGGGTGGGCATTAAATCAGCCCCAGCATTTT. Amino acids: CASMGWALNQPQHF.

The gene calls are TRBV5-4 and TRBJ2-7; 8 nucleotides match TRBD2. Trimming removed 3 bases from V and 3 bases from J; junction bases left unmatched: 11. The V gene's germline CDR1 is SGHNT and CDR2 YYREEE (reference sequence). The CDR3 covers 16 residues. The CDR3 nucleotides are TGTGCCAGCAGCTACGGAGGACTAGCACCTGGCTACGAGCAGTACTTC. This codes for CASSYGGLAPGYEQYF.

With regard to this clonotype: This clone may be a read error of a much larger clone one base away. This CDR3 fails to terminate in the conserved phenylalanine or tryptophan, so it likely reflects a read error. The J gene is TRBJ2-4, the V gene TRBV15; weak D call: TRBD2 (6 bases). Germline V gene sequence: CDR1 LNHNV, CDR2 YYDKDF (reference sequence). The CDR3 runs to 15 residues. V was clipped by 0 bases and J by 8 bases, with 14 bases between them. This CDR3 reads CATSRDLGGLDIQYL. Written as DNA, the CDR3 is TGTGCCACCAGCAGAGATCTCGGAGGGCTCGACATTCAGTACTTA.

This clonotype was recorded many times. The rearrangement uses TRBV5-1 and TRBJ1-6; D is ambiguous. The CDR3 sequence is 14 residues long. Germline V gene lookup returns CDR1 SGHRS and CDR2 YFSETQ. Between the trimmed V and J ends, which lost 6 bases and 13 bases, there was a span of 20 bases. For the CDR3, the DNA is TGCGCCAGCACTGAACGTGCCTTCATCTCGCCCCTCCACTTT. Translating gives CASTERAFISPLHF.

This clonotype was counted many times. The chain uses TRBV28 and TRBJ2-6, with TRBD1 identical over 8 bases. This CDR3 has 15 residues. Germline V gene lookup returns CDR1 MDHEN and CDR2 SYDVKM. J gave up 2 bases and V 8 bases, and 5 bases lay outside the gene matches. In DNA form, the CDR3 reads TGTGCCAGCCAGACACAGGGGGCTGGGGCCAACGTCCTGACTTTC. Amino acids: CASQTQGAGANVLTF.

This clonotype was detected only a few times. The chain has TRBV2 and TRBJ2-6; D unresolved. Germline CDR1 reads SNHLY; CDR2 reads FYNNEI. The CDR3 totals 13 residues. The CDR3 nucleotides are TGTGCAACCGACGCCCTTGGGGCCAACGTCCTGACTTTC. Amino acids: CATDALGANVLTF.

The genes are TRBV4-1 and TRBJ2-5; possibly TRBD1 for D (6 bases). Germline V lookup: CDR1 MGHRA, CDR2 YSYEKL. The CDR3 is made up of 15 amino acids. The V end was cut by 4 bases, the J end by 2 bases, with 14 bases between. CDR3 coding DNA: TGCGCCAGCAGCCGAGGTCCAGGGGATCAAGAGACCCAGTACTTC. Its protein is CASSRGPGDQETQYF.

This chain uses TRBV7-9 with TRBJ2-3, with unresolved D. Per germline, CDR1 SEHNR and CDR2 FQNEAQ (reference sequence). The V gene lost 3 bases and the J gene lost 4 bases, with 17 bases spanning the gap. The CDR3 extends over 16 amino acids. Here the CDR3 reads CASSFGGPPPADTQYF. The CDR3 DNA follows: TGTGCCAGCAGCTTCGGCGGCCCGCCACCAGCAGATACGCAGTATTTT.

The chain combines TRBV12-3 or TRBV12-4 with TRBJ1-5, with unresolved D. CDR3 length equals 18 residues. Trimming removed 2 bases at V and 6 bases at J, with 23 bases between. The CDR3 reads CASSLIPRGSRASQPQHF. The CDR3 DNA is TGTGCCAGCAGTTTAATTCCTCGGGGTTCGAGGGCGAGTCAGCCCCAGCATTTT.

This chain links TRBV28 with TRBJ1-4, with 8 nucleotides matching TRBD1. Trimming cost V 5 bases and J 3 bases; bases outside gene matches: 5. Germline CDR1 is MDHEN and CDR2 is SYDVKM. CDR3 size: 15 residues. In nucleotides, the CDR3 is TGTGCCAGCAGTGAGACAGGGGTGGCTAATGAAAAACTGTTTTTT. Residues: CASSETGVANEKLFF.

The gene calls are TRBV20-1 and TRBJ1-5; 10 bases line up with TRBD1. The CDR3 runs to 19 residues. Germline trimming cut 1 base from V and 3 bases from J; bases unmatched to any gene: 15. Germline CDR1 reads DFQATT; CDR2 reads SNEGSKA (reference sequence). CDR3 residues: CSARADWNTGQGFNQPQHF. In DNA, the CDR3 is TGCAGTGCTAGAGCGGATTGGAATACGGGACAGGGGTTCAATCAGCCCCAGCATTTT.

J is TRBJ1-2 and V is TRBV9; a weak D match, TRBD1 (6 bases). The CDR3 extends over 16 amino acids. The V gene's germline CDR1 is SGDLS and CDR2 YYNGEE. The germline V and J ends were trimmed by 3 bases and 1 base, with 16 bases remaining between them. CDR3 sequence: CASSAQGWGDNYGYTF. CDR3 sequence (DNA): TGTGCCAGCAGCGCACAGGGATGGGGAGATAACTATGGCTACACCTTC.

This clonotype showed up just a few times. This chain joins TRBV9 and TRBJ2-2; 8 nucleotides align to TRBD2. The CDR3 contains 16 residues. With V trimmed by 4 bases and J by 7 bases, 12 bases remained unmatched. Germline CDR1 and CDR2: SGDLS and YYNGEE. For the CDR3, the DNA is TGTGCCAGCAGCACCGCCCCGGGGGGGGGCTACGGGGAGCTGTTTTTT. As protein: CASSTAPGGGYGELFF.

The V call is TRBV7-8, the J call TRBJ2-1, with 7 bases lining up with TRBD2. The CDR3 contains 17 residues. Germline CDR1 SGHVS, CDR2 FQNEAQ. The trim removed 3 bases at V and 0 bases at J, leaving 8 bases unmatched. CDR3 in DNA: TGTGCCAGCAGCTTGGCTCGAGCGGGGCACTCCTACAATGAGCAGTTCTTC. The encoded protein is CASSLARAGHSYNEQFF.

The chain employs TRBV2 and TRBJ1-2; D possibly corresponds to TRBD1 (5 bases). From germline, CDR1 is SNHLY and CDR2 FYNNEI. V was cut by 3 bases and J by 10 bases, with 12 bases left in between. This CDR3 has 12 amino acids. The CDR3 region is CASSERGSTYTF. CDR3 sequence (DNA): TGTGCCAGCAGTGAGCGGGGGTCAACCTACACCTTC.

This clonotype came up a few times. J is TRBJ2-7 and V is TRBV20-1; D is perhaps TRBD2 (6 bases). Germline CDR1 DFQATT, CDR2 SNEGSKA (reference sequence). V gave up 6 bases and J gave up 2 bases, with 14 bases separating them. This CDR3 comprises 13 residues. The CDR3 bases are TGCAGTGCCAGACTAGACCAGACCTACGAGCAGTACTTC. It is translated as CSARLDQTYEQYF.

As for this clonotype: One end of the junction is discordant with germline, which a read error may explain. The chain links TRBV15 to TRBJ2-7; 11 bases line up with TRBD2. The CDR3 totals 14 residues. Germline-derived CDR1 and CDR2 are LNHNV and YYDKDF (reference sequence). In nucleotides, the CDR3 is TGTGCCACCAGCAGAGGGACTACACTAGCGGGGGTAACCTTC. Translating gives CATSRGTTLAGVTF.

This clonotype has only a few counts. The chain is built from TRBV12-3 or TRBV12-4 and TRBJ1-1, with D maybe TRBD1 (6 bases). The CDR3 sequence is 13 residues long. Deletions cut 4 bases from V and 6 bases from J, with 12 bases between. The CDR3 nucleotides are TGTGCCAGCAGTTACAGGGTAAGGGCTGAAGCTTTCTTT. This sequence encodes CASSYRVRAEAFF.

The gene calls are TRBV2 and TRBJ2-1; 10 bases are a match to TRBD2. The CDR3 consists of 16 residues. V was clipped by 8 bases and J by 8 bases; unmatched bases: 15. Germline lookup yields CDR1 SNHLY and CDR2 FYNNEI. The CDR3 loop reads CASEVSGRPLGYEQFF. In DNA, the CDR3 is TGTGCCAGCGAGGTTAGCGGGAGGCCACTCGGCTATGAGCAGTTCTTC.

V is TRBV11-2 and J is TRBJ2-1; weak D call: TRBD2 (5 bases). Germline lookup yields CDR1 SGHAT and CDR2 FQNNGV. The CDR3 extends over 14 amino acids. Trimming shortened V by 5 bases and J by 3 bases, and 11 bases separated the two germline ends. The CDR3 loop is CASSPTRDYNEQFF. As DNA, the CDR3 is TGTGCCAGCAGCCCCACACGGGACTACAATGAGCAGTTCTTC. Full variable domain (remainder filled in from reference TRBV11-2 and TRBJ2-1): EAGVAQSPRYKIIEKRQSVAFWCNPISGHATLYWYQQILGQGPKLLIQFQNNGVVDDSQLPKDRFSAERLKGVDSTLKIQPAKLEDSAVYLCASSPTRDYNEQFFGPGTRLTVL.

Concerning this clonotype: At one end, the junction sequence differs from germline, possibly due to a read error. CDR3 region: CASSFRQIQETQYF. The CDR3 coding sequence is TGTGCCAGCAGCTTCAGACAGATCCAAGAGACCCAGTACTTC. The rearrangement links TRBV5-3 to TRBJ2-5; D possibly corresponds to TRBD1 (5 bases). TRBV5-3 has ORF status, its function being uncertain. This CDR3 comprises 14 residues.

In this sample, this clonotype turned up a few times. The V gene is TRBV20-1, the J gene TRBJ1-3; TRBD1 aligns across 7 bases. The CDR3 is 17 amino acids. Germline assignment: CDR1 DFQATT and CDR2 SNEGSKA (reference sequence). V lost 6 bases to trimming and J lost 6 bases; unmatched junction nucleotides: 20. The CDR3 nucleotides read TGCAGTGCCCAACTTCCTTTCCGGGACAGAGGGGAAAACACCATATATTTT. Amino acids: CSAQLPFRDRGENTIYF.

The rearrangement links TRBV12-3 or TRBV12-4 to TRBJ1-3, with D maybe TRBD1 (5 bases). The V end was cut by 6 bases, the J end by 0 bases, with 15 bases between. The CDR3 is made up of 16 amino acids. The CDR3 loop reads CASSRMGRSSGNTIYF. CDR3 coding DNA: TGTGCCAGCAGCCGTATGGGACGGAGCTCTGGAAACACCATATATTTT.

V gene TRBV19 combines with J gene TRBJ2-5, with 7 bases aligning to TRBD1. The CDR3 sequence is 15 residues long. Trimming removed 5 bases from V and 0 bases from J; junction bases left unmatched: 6. CDR1 and CDR2 from the germline V gene are LNHDA and SQIVND (reference sequence). The CDR3 nucleotides read TGTGCCAGTAGTGCCATGACAGGGTACCAAGAGACCCAGTACTTC. Translated: CASSAMTGYQETQYF.